Shown below are 32 T cell receptor beta chains from a single sample sequenced in a study of T cell changes during pregnancy in multiple sclerosis. The table came from immunoSEQ multiplex PCR; TCRdb's copy has only in-frame clones and leaves some out. The sample yields 40,000 or so clones, 91% seen once. The specimen comprised CD8+ T cells from peripheral blood mononuclear cells, sampled after pregnancy. These TCRs come from a female donor with multiple sclerosis, enrolled in a pregnancy study.

This rearrangement joins TRBV27 to TRBJ2-7; D might be TRBD2 (5 bases). The germline V gene encodes CDR1 MNHEY and CDR2 SMNVEV (reference sequence). V shed 0 bases and J shed 4 bases, with 13 bases lying between them. This CDR3 has 15 amino acids. The CDR3 protein is CASSLSGLPKYEQYF. In nucleotides, the CDR3 is TGTGCCAGCAGTTTATCAGGACTGCCGAAGTACGAGCAGTACTTC.

Within the sample, this clone is medium-sized. The chain recombines TRBV2 with TRBJ2-7, with D possibly being TRBD1 (5 bases). Germline assignment: CDR1 SNHLY and CDR2 FYNNEI. V was trimmed by 2 bases and J by 3 bases, leaving 8 bases between them. This CDR3 is 13 amino acids long. The CDR3 region is CASSETGSYEQYF. CDR3 nucleotide sequence: TGTGCCAGCAGTGAAACAGGAAGCTACGAGCAGTACTTC.

The chain carries TRBV6-4 and TRBJ2-1, with a weak D call TRBD1 (6 bases). With 6 bases removed from V and 6 bases from J, the gap between germline ends came to 18 bases. CDR1 is MRHNA and CDR2 is SNTAGT in the germline V gene. CDR3 length equals 15 residues. The CDR3 coding sequence is TGTGCCAGCAGGGTCAACAGGGAAGTGGGCAATGAGCAGTTCTTC. Protein: CASRVNREVGNEQFF.

The chain recombines TRBV6-1 with TRBJ1-5; 7 nucleotides align to TRBD1. The CDR3 has 14 residues. CDR1 is MNHNS and CDR2 is SASEGT in the germline V gene. J was trimmed by 5 bases and V by 10 bases; bases with no gene match: 11. CDR3 DNA: TGTGCCACCGCTCGACAGGGACTGGATCAGCCCCAGCATTTT. Its translation: CATARQGLDQPQHF.

The chain joins TRBV13 to TRBJ2-2; 10 bases are shared with TRBD2. The V segment lost 3 bases and the J segment 7 bases; nucleotides outside the gene matches: 5. The CDR3 extends over 15 amino acids. Per germline, CDR1 PRHDT and CDR2 FYEKMQ (reference sequence). The CDR3, as DNA: TGTGCCAGCAGCTTGGCTAGCGGGAGTTACGGGGAGCTGTTTTTT. Translating gives CASSLASGSYGELFF.

In this sample, this clone turned up once. CDR3: CASSLAPEEYNEQFF. The CDR3 DNA reads as TGTGCCAGCAGCTTGGCGCCCGAGGAGTACAATGAGCAGTTCTTC. The chain has TRBV5-4 and TRBJ2-1; D gene ambiguous. CDR1 SGHNT and CDR2 YYREEE come from the germline V gene (reference sequence). The CDR3 loop spans 15 amino acids. V gave up 0 bases and J gave up 4 bases, with 11 bases separating them.

The genes are TRBV19 and TRBJ1-5, with D perhaps TRBD1 (6 bases). Germline CDR1 is LNHDA and CDR2 is SQIVND (reference sequence). Trimming stripped 7 bases from V and 3 bases from J, with 16 bases between. This CDR3 comprises 15 residues. The CDR3 sequence: CASIQGGGINQPQHF. Written as DNA, the CDR3 is TGTGCCAGTATACAGGGAGGGGGAATCAATCAGCCCCAGCATTTT.

The CDR3 coding sequence is TGTGCCAGCAGTGAATTTAGTCTTAACAATGAGCAGTTCTTC. Residues: CASSEFSLNNEQFF. The J gene is TRBJ2-1, the V gene TRBV2, with D hard to call. This CDR3 spans 14 amino acids. Per the germline V gene, CDR1 is SNHLY and CDR2 is FYNNEI. V was cut by 2 bases and J by 5 bases, with 10 bases left in between.

The chain is built from TRBV6-5 and TRBJ2-7, with TRBD1 as a possible D gene (5 bases). The CDR3 is 13 residues long. Trimming took 2 bases from V and 4 from J, leaving 9 bases between them. Per the germline V gene, CDR1 is MNHEY and CDR2 is SVGAGI. The CDR3 reads CASSYTAGYEQYF. CDR3 DNA: TGTGCCAGCAGTTACACCGCAGGGTACGAGCAGTACTTC.

V and J are TRBV7-9 and TRBJ2-2; 12 bases fit TRBD2. CDR3 size: 19 residues. Germline loops: CDR1 SEHNR, CDR2 FQNEAQ (reference sequence). V shed 4 bases and J 3 bases; nucleotides not matched to a gene: 12. The CDR3, as DNA: TGTGCCAGCAGCTCTCCTAGCGGGAGGGCCATTAGGGACACCGGGGAGCTGTTTTTT. It translates to CASSSPSGRAIRDTGELFF. The full variable domain, its missing parts supplied by reference TRBV7-9 and TRBJ2-2, is DTGVSQNPRHKITKRGQNVTFRCDPISEHNRLYWYRQTLGQGPEFLTYFQNEAQLEKSRLLSDRFSAERPKGSFSTLEIQRTEQGDSAMYLCASSSPSGRAIRDTGELFFGEGSRLTVL.

The V call is TRBV5-1, the J call TRBJ2-2; a possible D gene is TRBD1 (5 bases). Trimming shortened V by 2 bases and J by 3 bases, and 8 bases separated the two germline ends. Per the germline V gene, CDR1 is SGHRS and CDR2 is YFSETQ. The CDR3 length is 14 residues. The CDR3 spells CASSFTGYTGELFF. The DNA for the CDR3 is TGCGCCAGCAGCTTCACAGGCTACACCGGGGAGCTGTTTTTT.

V usage is TRBV6-1 and J usage is TRBJ2-7; D may be TRBD2 (6 bases). Germline V gives CDR1 MNHNS, CDR2 SASEGT. The V and J ends lost 8 bases and 0 bases respectively, with 8 bases between them. This CDR3 region has 12 residues. The CDR3: CASWDSSYEQYF. The CDR3 DNA sequence: TGTGCCAGCTGGGACTCCTCCTACGAGCAGTACTTC.

This chain uses TRBV2 with TRBJ2-1, with D possibly TRBD1 on 6 matching bases. Trimming cost V 7 bases and J 1 base, with 8 bases left between them. The germline V gene has CDR1 SNHLY and CDR2 FYNNEI. This CDR3 spans 13 amino acids. CDR3 residues: CASKQGSYNEQFF. CDR3 in DNA: TGTGCCAGCAAGCAGGGGTCCTACAATGAGCAGTTCTTC.

The rearrangement uses TRBV6-4 and TRBJ2-2; 9 bases are a match to TRBD2. The V gene end was trimmed by 3 bases and the J gene end by 3 bases; junction bases not matched to a gene: 2. There are 15 residues in the CDR3. The germline gives CDR1 MRHNA, CDR2 SNTAGT. In DNA form, the CDR3 reads TGTGCCAGCAGTGAGTTAGCGGGAGACACCGGGGAGCTGTTTTTT. Amino acid sequence: CASSELAGDTGELFF.

The V call is TRBV7-9, the J call TRBJ1-5, with no clear D. CDR1 and CDR2 from the germline V gene are SEHNR and FQNEAQ (reference sequence). The ends were cut back, 7 bases at V and 7 bases at J, with 14 bases in the middle. This CDR3 contains 13 residues. The CDR3 is CASTSGIGQPQHF. For the CDR3, the DNA is TGTGCCAGCACCTCAGGCATAGGACAGCCCCAGCATTTT.

Only one count was recorded for this clone. This chain connects TRBV4-1 to TRBJ2-7; 7 nucleotides align to TRBD1. Per germline, CDR1 MGHRA and CDR2 YSYEKL. CDR3 length: 15 amino acids. J lost 2 bases, V lost 2 bases, and 6 bases had no gene match. The CDR3 DNA is TGCGCCAGCAGCCAAAGTACAGGGGAAACCTACGAGCAGTACTTC. Protein product: CASSQSTGETYEQYF.

The rearrangement joins TRBV6-1 to TRBJ1-5; 8 positions match TRBD1. The CDR3 sequence is 15 residues long. The V and J ends lost 5 bases and 1 base, in that order; junction bases with no gene match: 4. The germline V gene has CDR1 MNHNS and CDR2 SASEGT. The CDR3 reads CASSQRQGSNQPQHF. For the CDR3, the DNA is TGTGCCAGCAGTCAAAGACAGGGGAGCAATCAGCCCCAGCATTTT.

This clone is a singleton in its sample. This sequence joins TRBV11-3 and TRBJ2-7; the D is unclear. The CDR3 spans 13 residues. CDR1 and CDR2 (germline): SGHNT, YENEEA. Trimming shortened V by 0 bases and J by 3 bases, and 6 bases separated the two germline ends. CDR3 region: CASSLDLDYEQYF. The CDR3 DNA is TGTGCCAGCAGCTTAGATTTAGACTACGAGCAGTACTTC.

This chain uses TRBV28 with TRBJ2-5, with D unresolved. The CDR3 is 14 residues long. V dropped 5 bases and J dropped 3 bases, with 13 bases sitting between them. Per germline, CDR1 MDHEN and CDR2 SYDVKM. CDR3 amino acids: CASSDLERKETQYF. In DNA, the CDR3 is TGTGCCAGCAGTGATCTAGAGAGAAAAGAGACCCAGTACTTC.

This clone was counted once. The chain is built from TRBV6-5 and TRBJ2-1; D gene unclear. Germline assignment: CDR1 MNHEY and CDR2 SVGAGI. The CDR3 is 13 residues long. V shed 2 bases and J shed 5 bases, with 7 bases lying between them. CDR3 sequence reads: CASSYGLNNEQFF. The DNA of the CDR3 is TGTGCCAGCAGTTACGGGCTCAACAATGAGCAGTTCTTC.

CDR3 region: CASSPRGPRTNYGYTF. The CDR3 coding sequence is TGTGCCAGCAGCCCCAGGGGGCCTAGAACTAACTATGGCTACACCTTC. This rearrangement joins TRBV7-2 to TRBJ1-2, with TRBD1 identical over 8 bases. The CDR3 is 16 residues long. V lost 5 bases, J lost 0 bases, and 8 bases stayed unmatched. The germline V gene has CDR1 SGHTA and CDR2 FQGNSA.

The V and J genes are TRBV27 and TRBJ1-2; no clear D gene. The CDR3 runs 15 residues. V was clipped by 5 bases and J by 4 bases, with 17 bases between them. The germline V gene encodes CDR1 MNHEY and CDR2 SMNVEV (reference sequence). The DNA for the CDR3 is TGTGCCAGCAGTCCGTCTTCAATATCCAGCTATGGCTACACCTTC. This codes for CASSPSSISSYGYTF.

V and J are TRBV9 and TRBJ2-1, with D perhaps matching TRBD1 (5 bases). CDR1 and CDR2 (germline): SGDLS, YYNGEE. The CDR3 loop spans 15 amino acids. Deletions cut 0 bases from V and 4 bases from J, with 11 bases between. This CDR3 reads CASSVATDKYNEQFF. The CDR3 bases are TGTGCCAGCAGCGTAGCTACGGACAAGTACAATGAGCAGTTCTTC.

The chain joins TRBV27 to TRBJ1-5; possible D gene TRBD1, 6 bases. The CDR3 covers 13 residues. The ends were cut back, 5 bases at V and 6 bases at J, with 11 bases in the middle. Germline CDR1 MNHEY, CDR2 SMNVEV (reference sequence). The CDR3 is CASSPAQGQPQHF. In DNA, the CDR3 is TGTGCCAGCAGTCCTGCACAGGGTCAGCCCCAGCATTTT.

This clone was found once. The J gene is TRBJ1-5, the V gene TRBV15; D gene uncertain. The V and J ends lost 1 base and 4 bases respectively, with 8 bases between them. This CDR3 is 14 amino acids long. CDR1 and CDR2 from the germline V gene are LNHNV and YYDKDF (reference sequence). The CDR3 DNA reads TGTGCCACCAGCAGAGGACTCGCAAATCAGCCCCAGCATTTT. Amino acids: CATSRGLANQPQHF. The variable domain in full, completed from reference TRBV15 and TRBJ1-5, reads DAMVIQNPRYQVTQFGKPVTLSCSQTLNHNVMYWYQQKSSQAPKLLFHYYDKDFNNEADTPDNFQSRRPNTSFCFLDIRSPGLGDTAMYLCATSRGLANQPQHFGDGTRLSIL.

The chain joins TRBV11-2 to TRBJ1-5, with TRBD1 matching over 9 bases. CDR1 and CDR2 (germline): SGHAT, FQNNGV. The V and J ends lost 5 bases and 6 bases, in that order; junction bases with no gene match: 5. This CDR3 has 14 amino acids. CDR3 in amino acids: CASSQTGGVQPQHF. CDR3 in DNA: TGTGCCAGCAGCCAAACAGGGGGCGTTCAGCCCCAGCATTTT. Combining the CDR3 with reference TRBV11-2 and TRBJ1-5 gives the whole variable domain EAGVAQSPRYKIIEKRQSVAFWCNPISGHATLYWYQQILGQGPKLLIQFQNNGVVDDSQLPKDRFSAERLKGVDSTLKIQPAKLEDSAVYLCASSQTGGVQPQHFGDGTRLSIL.

The rearrangement uses TRBV6-1 and TRBJ1-2, with a tentative D call TRBD1 (5 bases). The germline CDR1 and CDR2 sequences are MNHNS and SASEGT. This CDR3 contains 14 residues. V was clipped by 3 bases and J by 5 bases, with 13 bases between them. The CDR3 here is CASSDRRGRYGYTF. The CDR3 nucleotides are TGTGCCAGCAGTGACCGAAGGGGCCGGTATGGCTACACCTTC.

The V gene is TRBV20-1, the J gene TRBJ2-7; D gene uncertain. The V gene lost 3 bases and the J gene lost 3 bases, with 6 bases spanning the gap. Germline V lookup: CDR1 DFQATT, CDR2 SNEGSKA (reference sequence). CDR3 length: 11 amino acids. The DNA for the CDR3 is TGCAGTGCTAGCGACAACTACGAGCAGTACTTC. Translating it yields CSASDNYEQYF.

V usage is TRBV30 and J usage is TRBJ2-7, with D perhaps matching TRBD1 (6 bases). The CDR3 totals 13 residues. The germline V gene has CDR1 GTSNPN and CDR2 SVGIG (reference sequence). V lost 0 bases, J lost 3 bases, and 9 bases lay in between. CDR3 sequence (DNA): TGTGCCTGGAGTGTGGGGGCAAACTACGAGCAGTACTTC. Its translation: CAWSVGANYEQYF.

This clone was found once. The chain has TRBV20-1 and TRBJ1-2; D remains unclear. V lost 3 bases, J lost 8 bases, and 7 bases lay in between. From germline, CDR1 is DFQATT and CDR2 SNEGSKA (reference sequence). The CDR3 runs to 10 residues. The CDR3 spells CSASEKGYTF. As DNA, the CDR3 is TGCAGTGCTAGTGAGAAGGGCTACACCTTC.

The chain has TRBV4-1 and TRBJ1-1, with D perhaps TRBD1 (5 bases). This CDR3 is 16 amino acids long. Germline CDR1 MGHRA, CDR2 YSYEKL. V dropped 3 bases and J dropped 1 base, with 15 bases sitting between them. The CDR3 loop reads CASSQDPGTWNTEAFF. CDR3 DNA: TGCGCCAGCAGCCAGGATCCCGGGACTTGGAACACTGAAGCTTTCTTT.

The CDR3 is CASAQDTGTEQYF. The CDR3 DNA reads TGTGCCAGCGCACAGGACACAGGGACCGAGCAGTACTTC. The chain has TRBV6-5 and TRBJ2-7; D possibly corresponds to TRBD1 (6 bases). Trimming cost V 8 bases and J 6 bases, with 17 bases left between them. CDR1 MNHEY and CDR2 SVGAGI come from the germline V gene. This CDR3 is built from 13 residues.